This T cell receptor beta chain emerged from a study of siplizumab effects on memory and regulatory T cells. The germline V and J ends were trimmed by 2 bases and 3 bases, with 15 bases remaining between them. The CDR3 has 17 amino acids. CDR1 and CDR2 (germline): SGHRS, YFSETQ. Assays captured 90,000 or so TCR templates per sample. Using immunoSEQ multiplex PCR, the repertoire was profiled, and TCRdb retains in-frame clones only, with some absent. This sample has more than 85,000 clones; 91% occur once, and the top ten carry around 2.7%. General observations from the study: Alloreactive sequences from unstimulated CD4+ memory cells fell significantly with siplizumab. Naive or memory phenotype assignment was not possible for roughly 75-95% of proliferating CD4+ or CD8+ clones. Memory cells seemed less diverse than naive T cells, which seemed major alloresponse contributors.

Regarding this clone: The target antigen is unknown.

The receptor's source is a human donor in good health. Some clones in this sample may be carry-over from other donors' samples. The sequencing input was CD4+ T cells sorted from blood. The chain combines TRBV5-1 with TRBJ2-6; D is possibly TRBD2 (6 bases). As DNA, the CDR3 is TGCGCCAGCAGCTTCTCGCAGGGAGCGGGTGGGGCCAACGTCCTGACTTTC. Translation: CASSFSQGAGGANVLTF.